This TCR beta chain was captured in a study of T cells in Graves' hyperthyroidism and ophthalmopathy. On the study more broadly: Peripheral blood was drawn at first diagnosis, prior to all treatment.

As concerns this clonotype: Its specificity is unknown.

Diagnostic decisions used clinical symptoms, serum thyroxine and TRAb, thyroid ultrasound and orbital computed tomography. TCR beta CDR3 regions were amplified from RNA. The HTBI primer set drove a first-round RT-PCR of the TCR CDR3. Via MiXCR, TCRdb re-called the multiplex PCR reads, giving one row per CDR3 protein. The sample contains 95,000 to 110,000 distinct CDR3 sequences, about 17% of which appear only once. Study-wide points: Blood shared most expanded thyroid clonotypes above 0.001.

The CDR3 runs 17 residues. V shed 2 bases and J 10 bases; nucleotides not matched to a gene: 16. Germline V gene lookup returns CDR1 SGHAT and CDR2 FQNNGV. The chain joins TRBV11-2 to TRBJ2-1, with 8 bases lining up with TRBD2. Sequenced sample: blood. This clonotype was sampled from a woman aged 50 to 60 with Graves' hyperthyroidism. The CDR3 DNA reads TGTGCCAGCAGCTTACTCCGGGGGACTAGTCCCACGCGGGAGCAGTTCTTC. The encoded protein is CASSLLRGTSPTREQFF.